This TCR beta chain was recovered during a study of beta chain features in type 1 diabetes. CDR1 and CDR2 (germline): SQVTM, ANQGSEA. CDR3 length: 13 amino acids. Trimming took 3 bases from V and 0 from J, leaving 8 bases between them. Sequencing targeted expressed TCRB transcripts, as all isolated RNA had been reverse transcribed. Measured with immunoSEQ multiplex PCR; TCRdb has only the in-frame clones, and not every one. The sample contains under 450,000 clones, over 11% of which appear only once. The source is a man aged 30 to 45 in good health. The material sequenced was naive CD4+ T cells from blood. The rearrangement joins TRBV29-1 to TRBJ1-1; tentatively, D is TRBD1 (5 bases). The CDR3 DNA follows: TGCAGCGTTGATCAGGGAGTGAACACTGAAGCTTTCTTT. The encoded protein is CSVDQGVNTEAFF.